Listed here are 19 T cell receptor beta chains from one sample, sequenced in a study of T cell responses to AZD1222 COVID-19 vaccine. Produced via immunoSEQ multiplex PCR; TCRdb's table is partial and in-frame only. The top ten clones hold under 10% of a sample with about 110,000 clones, 92% of them seen once. The source was peripheral blood, collected 28 days after the second AZD1222 dose. Receptor source: an adult who received the AZD1222 COVID-19 vaccine.

The J gene is TRBJ1-1, the V gene TRBV7-8; the D is unclear. V was pared by 3 bases and J by 1 base, with 15 bases between. From germline, CDR1 is SGHVS and CDR2 FQNEAQ. The length of the CDR3 is 16 residues. The chain's CDR3 is CASSLRAAGRNTEAFF. In DNA, the CDR3 is TGTGCCAGCAGCTTGCGGGCGGCCGGCAGGAACACTGAAGCTTTCTTT.

This clone was recorded a few times. The V gene is TRBV2, the J gene TRBJ1-1, with D perhaps TRBD1 (5 bases). The CDR3 has 14 amino acids. Trimming took off 4 bases at V and 0 bases at J, with 9 bases between the two ends. Germline V CDR1 and CDR2: SNHLY, FYNNEI. CDR3 sequence (DNA): TGTGCCAGCAGTGCAGGGATTATGAACACTGAAGCTTTCTTT. Translated: CASSAGIMNTEAFF.

This chain links TRBV5-8 with TRBJ2-5; D unresolved. Between the trimmed V and J ends, which lost 4 bases and 3 bases, there was a span of 7 bases. This CDR3 is 12 amino acids long. The germline V gene has CDR1 SGHTS and CDR2 YDEGEE. This chain's CDR3 is CASSLFKETQYF. DNA of the CDR3: TGTGCCAGCAGCCTGTTTAAAGAGACCCAGTACTTC.

The gene calls are TRBV9 and TRBJ1-5; D gene unclear. Germline values: CDR1 SGDLS, CDR2 YYNGEE. V lost 3 bases and J 1 base, leaving 8 bases between the germline ends. The CDR3 sequence is 14 residues long. CDR3 amino acids: CASSARGSNQPQHF. The DNA of the CDR3 is TGTGCCAGCAGCGCCCGTGGGAGCAATCAGCCCCAGCATTTT.

This clone came up once. The rearrangement joins TRBV5-6 to TRBJ2-5, with D hard to call. Germline V CDR1 and CDR2: SGHDT, YYEEEE. This CDR3 region has 13 residues. Trimming shortened V by 0 bases and J by 5 bases, and 8 bases separated the two germline ends. CDR3 loop: CASSLVGSETQYF. CDR3 nucleotide sequence: TGTGCCAGCAGCTTGGTTGGGTCTGAGACCCAGTACTTC. Full variable domain (outside the CDR3, taken from reference TRBV5-6 and TRBJ2-5): DAGVTQSPTHLIKTRGQQVTLRCSPKSGHDTVSWYQQALGQGPQFIFQYYEEEERQRGNFPDRFSGHQFPNYSSELNVNALLLGDSALYLCASSLVGSETQYFGPGTRLLVL.

The chain carries TRBV25-1 and TRBJ1-2; D might be TRBD1 (5 bases). Trimming left V 3 bases short and J 7 bases short, with 15 bases between. CDR1 MGHDK and CDR2 SYGVNS come from the germline V gene. The CDR3 has 14 amino acids. CDR3 residues: CASSEGLGVAGYTF. CDR3 nucleotides: TGTGCCAGCAGTGAGGGACTAGGGGTAGCTGGCTACACCTTC.

This sequence joins TRBV3-1 (or the pseudogene TRBV3-2) and TRBJ2-3; maybe TRBD2 (5 bases). V gave up 4 bases and J gave up 6 bases, with 8 bases separating them. CDR1 LGHDT and CDR2 YNNKEL come from the germline V gene (reference sequence). This CDR3 spans 12 amino acids. CDR3 loop: CASSLRTDTQYF. In nucleotides, the CDR3 is TGTGCCAGCAGCCTTCGGACTGATACGCAGTATTTT.

This chain connects TRBV7-2 to TRBJ1-5; 9 nucleotides agree with TRBD1. The CDR3 spans 13 residues. Unmatched junction bases numbered 0, after V lost 4 bases and J lost 5 bases. Germline-derived CDR1 and CDR2 are SGHTA and FQGNSA. CDR3 protein: CASSWDRDQPQHF. DNA of the CDR3: TGTGCCAGCAGCTGGGACAGGGATCAGCCCCAGCATTTT.

This chain uses TRBV29-1 with TRBJ1-5, with D possibly matching TRBD1 (6 bases). Germline assignment: CDR1 SQVTM and CDR2 ANQGSEA. This CDR3 region has 14 residues. V lost 3 bases and J 5 bases, leaving 14 bases between the germline ends. CDR3 protein: CSVELGGLDQPQHF. The DNA for the CDR3 is TGCAGCGTTGAGCTCGGGGGGCTTGATCAGCCCCAGCATTTT.

The chain links TRBV5-6 to TRBJ1-2, with TRBD1 identical over 12 bases. Germline-derived CDR1 and CDR2 are SGHDT and YYEEEE. V lost 4 bases, J lost 3 bases, and 4 bases stayed unmatched. This CDR3 is built from 15 residues. CDR3 nucleotide sequence: TGTGCCAGCAGCCCCGGGACAGGGGGCTACTATGGCTACACCTTC. This gives the protein CASSPGTGGYYGYTF.

V is TRBV30 and J is TRBJ1-4; TRBD1 matches 11 bases. V trimming: 0 bases; J trimming: 8 bases; junction bases outside the gene matches: 11. The CDR3 is 17 amino acids. CDR1 is GTSNPN and CDR2 is SVGIG in the germline V gene (reference sequence). CDR3 in amino acids: CAWSVLRTGGFGEKLFF. In DNA, the CDR3 is TGTGCCTGGAGTGTACTTAGGACAGGGGGCTTTGGAGAAAAACTGTTTTTT.

The chain joins TRBV2 to TRBJ2-7, with 7 positions matching TRBD2. The CDR3 covers 13 residues. The V gene end was trimmed by 3 bases and the J gene end by 4 bases; junction bases not matched to a gene: 3. Germline lookup yields CDR1 SNHLY and CDR2 FYNNEI. CDR3 sequence: CASSELGGYEQYF. In DNA form, the CDR3 reads TGTGCCAGCAGTGAGTTGGGAGGGTACGAGCAGTACTTC.

This chain uses TRBV7-9 with TRBJ1-4; D is uncertain. V lost 6 bases and J 6 bases, leaving 14 bases between the germline ends. The CDR3 is 14 residues long. Germline-derived CDR1 and CDR2 are SEHNR and FQNEAQ (reference sequence). For the CDR3, the DNA is TGTGCCAGCAGGTCGACGTTAATCGATGAAAAACTGTTTTTT. Protein: CASRSTLIDEKLFF.

V usage is TRBV27 and J usage is TRBJ1-5, with a tentative D call TRBD1 (5 bases). Trimming left V 5 bases short and J 0 bases short, with 14 bases between. Germline values: CDR1 MNHEY, CDR2 SMNVEV (reference sequence). CDR3 length equals 16 residues. DNA for the CDR3: TGTGCCAGCAGTCTCGAGGGACGGTTTAGCAATCAGCCCCAGCATTTT. This encodes CASSLEGRFSNQPQHF.

The J gene is TRBJ1-5, the V gene TRBV9; 7 nucleotides line up with TRBD1. The V and J ends lost 3 bases and 4 bases, in that order; junction bases with no gene match: 1. Germline V lookup: CDR1 SGDLS, CDR2 YYNGEE. This CDR3 spans 13 amino acids. CDR3 loop: CASSGDRNQPQHF. CDR3 coding DNA: TGTGCCAGCAGCGGGGACAGAAATCAGCCCCAGCATTTT.

The chain carries TRBV2 and TRBJ1-4; 7 bases line up with TRBD1. V was clipped by 6 bases and J by 5 bases; unmatched bases: 9. Per the germline V gene, CDR1 is SNHLY and CDR2 is FYNNEI. The CDR3 consists of 15 residues. CDR3 protein: CASRTKGASNEKLFF. CDR3 DNA sequence: TGTGCCAGCAGAACCAAGGGGGCCTCCAATGAAAAACTGTTTTTT.

The chain combines TRBV11-3 with TRBJ1-1; 11 bases are a match to TRBD1. With 4 bases clipped from V and 11 bases from J, the junction kept 3 bases outside the gene matches. Germline lookup yields CDR1 SGHNT and CDR2 YENEEA. The length of the CDR3 is 12 residues. CDR3 amino acids: CASSSGQGAAFF. The CDR3 region has the DNA TGTGCCAGCAGCTCAGGACAGGGGGCGGCTTTCTTT.

V gene TRBV10-3 combines with J gene TRBJ2-2; TRBD1 might be the D (6 bases). Looked up from germline, CDR1 is ENHRY and CDR2 is SYGVKD. CDR3 length: 15 amino acids. V lost 0 bases to trimming and J lost 8 bases, with 13 bases between them. The CDR3 DNA sequence: TGTGCCATCAGTGAGTCGGGGGCAGTTTCAGGGGAGCTGTTTTTT. Encoded protein: CAISESGAVSGELFF.

This clone has a single count. V and J are TRBV11-2 and TRBJ2-5; TRBD2 matches 15 bases. Germline CDR1 and CDR2: SGHAT and FQNNGV. The CDR3 covers 18 residues. V shed 5 bases, J shed 2 bases, and the junction held 9 bases outside the gene matches. As DNA, the CDR3 is TGTGCCAGCAGCCCAGGGACTAGCGGGGGGATAAATCAAGAGACCCAGTACTTC. Its protein product is CASSPGTSGGINQETQYF.